This T cell receptor (beta chain) was identified during a study of CD8 T cells in Susac syndrome. Study background: Patients with Susac syndrome were therapy-naive, taking corticosteroids, with some also receiving intravenous immunoglobulin, or taking intravenous immunoglobulin alone at the time their blood was drawn.

Germline V CDR1 and CDR2: MDHEN, SYDVKM. The ends lost 6 bases at V and 2 bases at J; junction bases unmatched: 11. The CDR3 runs to 16 residues. cDNA came from about 0.51 to 1 ug RNA primed by random hexamers. MiXCR was run by TCRdb on the immunoSEQ multiplex PCR reads, yielding one entry per CDR3 protein. The table has 210,000 or so distinct CDR3 sequences, 94% seen once. Study findings and constraints: CD4+ T cell repertoires in Susac syndrome lacked clonal expansion.

Turning to this clonotype: The antigen remains undetermined.

Fulfillment of recently defined diagnostic criteria for definite or probable disease was shown by the patients with Susac syndrome. TEMRA cells underwent FACS enrichment and CD8+ and CD4+ T cells underwent negative isolation. The V and J genes are TRBV28 and TRBJ2-3, with TRBD1 matching 7 bases. Sequencing used CD4+ T cells from PBMCs. The TCR was taken from a human donor with Susac syndrome. The CDR3 sequence is CASSLQRDSPTDTQYF. The CDR3 nucleotides are TGTGCCAGCAGCCTACAACGGGACAGCCCCACAGATACGCAGTATTTT.